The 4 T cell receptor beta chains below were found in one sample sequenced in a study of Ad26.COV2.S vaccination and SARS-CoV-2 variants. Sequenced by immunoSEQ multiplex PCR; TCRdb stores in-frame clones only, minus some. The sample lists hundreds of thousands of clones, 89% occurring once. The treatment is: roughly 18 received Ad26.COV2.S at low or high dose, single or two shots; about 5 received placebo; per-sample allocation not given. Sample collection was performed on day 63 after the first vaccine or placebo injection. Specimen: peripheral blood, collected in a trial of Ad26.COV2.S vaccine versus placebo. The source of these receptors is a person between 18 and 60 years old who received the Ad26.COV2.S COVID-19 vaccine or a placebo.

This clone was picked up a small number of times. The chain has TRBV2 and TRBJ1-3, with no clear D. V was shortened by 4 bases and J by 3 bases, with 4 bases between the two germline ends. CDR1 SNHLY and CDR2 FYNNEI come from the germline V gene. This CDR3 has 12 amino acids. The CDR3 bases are TGTGCCAGCAGTGTGTATGGAAACACCATATATTTT. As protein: CASSVYGNTIYF.

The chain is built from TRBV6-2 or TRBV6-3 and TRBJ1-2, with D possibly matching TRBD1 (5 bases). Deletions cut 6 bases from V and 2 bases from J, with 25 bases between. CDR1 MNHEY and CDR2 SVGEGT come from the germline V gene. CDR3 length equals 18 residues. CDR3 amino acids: CASSPGGAGRHWNYGYTF. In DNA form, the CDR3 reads TGTGCCAGCAGCCCTGGTGGGGCAGGGAGGCACTGGAACTATGGCTACACCTTC.

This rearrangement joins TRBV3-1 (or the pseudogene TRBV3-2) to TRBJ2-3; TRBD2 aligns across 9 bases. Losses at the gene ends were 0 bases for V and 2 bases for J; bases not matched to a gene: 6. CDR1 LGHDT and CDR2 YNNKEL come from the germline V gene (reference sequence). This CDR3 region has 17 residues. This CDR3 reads CASSQDPLAGLTDTQYF. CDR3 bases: TGTGCCAGCAGCCAAGATCCACTAGCGGGTCTCACAGATACGCAGTATTTT.

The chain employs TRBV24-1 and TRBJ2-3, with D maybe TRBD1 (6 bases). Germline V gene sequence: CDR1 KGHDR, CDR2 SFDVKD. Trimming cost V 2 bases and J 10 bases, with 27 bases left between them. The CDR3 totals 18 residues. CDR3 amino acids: CATSDSRPRQDSPYSQYF. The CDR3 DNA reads TGTGCCACCAGTGATTCCCGCCCAAGACAGGACTCACCCTATTCGCAGTATTTT.